This T cell receptor (beta chain) is from a study of CD8 T cells in Susac syndrome. Sequencing targeted TCR beta in T cells from blood (CD8+ and CD4+). Negative isolation was applied to CD8+ and CD4+ T cells, and FACS enrichment was applied to TEMRA cells. cDNA came from approximately 0.5 to 1 ug RNA primed by random hexamers. TCR beta CDR3 was amplified by immunoSEQ covering 54 Vbeta and 13 Jbeta. TCRdb used MiXCR to reprocess the immunoSEQ multiplex PCR reads, holding one entry per CDR3 protein. In the table there are some 170,000 distinct CDR3 sequences, approximately 92% of which are singletons. The CDR3 is 17 amino acids. Between the trimmed V and J ends, which lost 7 bases and 6 bases, there was a span of 24 bases.

Sequencing was done on a sample of CD4+ T cells from PBMCs. This TCR derives from a human donor in good health. The rearrangement uses TRBV12-3 or TRBV12-4 and TRBJ2-2, with a tentative D call TRBD2 (6 bases). The CDR3 coding sequence is TGTGCCAGCAACCAGGGCGGGGACCCCCGAGGCGCCGGGGAGCTGTTTTTT. Translating it yields CASNQGGDPRGAGELFF.